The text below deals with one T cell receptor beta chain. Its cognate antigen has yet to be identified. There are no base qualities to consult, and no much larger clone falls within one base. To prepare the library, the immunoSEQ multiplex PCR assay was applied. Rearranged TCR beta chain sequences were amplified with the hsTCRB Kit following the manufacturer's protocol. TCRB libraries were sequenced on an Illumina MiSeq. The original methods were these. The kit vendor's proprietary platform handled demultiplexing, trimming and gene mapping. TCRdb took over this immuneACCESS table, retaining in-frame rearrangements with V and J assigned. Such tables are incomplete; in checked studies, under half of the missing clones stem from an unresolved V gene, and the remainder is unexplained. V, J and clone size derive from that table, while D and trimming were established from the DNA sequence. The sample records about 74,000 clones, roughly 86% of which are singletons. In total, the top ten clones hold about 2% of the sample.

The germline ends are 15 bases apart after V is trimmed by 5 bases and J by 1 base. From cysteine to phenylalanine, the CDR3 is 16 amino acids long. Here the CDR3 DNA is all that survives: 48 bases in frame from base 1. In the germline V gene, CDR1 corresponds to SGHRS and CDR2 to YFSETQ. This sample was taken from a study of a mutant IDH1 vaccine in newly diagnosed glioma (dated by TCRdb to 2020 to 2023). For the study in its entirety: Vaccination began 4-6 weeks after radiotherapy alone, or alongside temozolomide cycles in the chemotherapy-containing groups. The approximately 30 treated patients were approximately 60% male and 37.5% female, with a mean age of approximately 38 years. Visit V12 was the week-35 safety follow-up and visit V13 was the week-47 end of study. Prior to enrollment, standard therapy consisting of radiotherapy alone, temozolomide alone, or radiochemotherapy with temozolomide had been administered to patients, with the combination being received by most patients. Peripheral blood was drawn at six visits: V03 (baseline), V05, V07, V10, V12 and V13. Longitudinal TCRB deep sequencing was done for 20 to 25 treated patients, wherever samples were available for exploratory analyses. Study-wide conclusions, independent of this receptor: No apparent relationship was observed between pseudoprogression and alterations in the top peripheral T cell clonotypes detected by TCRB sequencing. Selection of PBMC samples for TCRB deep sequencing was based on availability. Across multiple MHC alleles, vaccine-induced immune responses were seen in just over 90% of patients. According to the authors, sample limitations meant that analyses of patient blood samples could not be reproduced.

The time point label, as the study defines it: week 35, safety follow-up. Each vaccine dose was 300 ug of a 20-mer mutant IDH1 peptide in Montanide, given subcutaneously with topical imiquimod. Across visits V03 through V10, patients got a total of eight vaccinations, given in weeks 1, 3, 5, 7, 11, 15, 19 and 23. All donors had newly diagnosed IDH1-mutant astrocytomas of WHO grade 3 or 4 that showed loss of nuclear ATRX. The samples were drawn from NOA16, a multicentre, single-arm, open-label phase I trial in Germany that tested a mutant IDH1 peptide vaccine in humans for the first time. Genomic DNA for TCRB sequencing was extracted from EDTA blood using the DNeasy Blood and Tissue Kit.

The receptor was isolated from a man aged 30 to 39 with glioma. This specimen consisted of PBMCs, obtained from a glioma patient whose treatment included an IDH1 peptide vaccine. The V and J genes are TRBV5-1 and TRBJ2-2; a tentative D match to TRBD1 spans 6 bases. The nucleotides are TGCGCCAGCAGTTGGGCCGGGACAAGGAACACCGGGGAGCTGTTTTTT. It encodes CASSWAGTRNTGELFF.